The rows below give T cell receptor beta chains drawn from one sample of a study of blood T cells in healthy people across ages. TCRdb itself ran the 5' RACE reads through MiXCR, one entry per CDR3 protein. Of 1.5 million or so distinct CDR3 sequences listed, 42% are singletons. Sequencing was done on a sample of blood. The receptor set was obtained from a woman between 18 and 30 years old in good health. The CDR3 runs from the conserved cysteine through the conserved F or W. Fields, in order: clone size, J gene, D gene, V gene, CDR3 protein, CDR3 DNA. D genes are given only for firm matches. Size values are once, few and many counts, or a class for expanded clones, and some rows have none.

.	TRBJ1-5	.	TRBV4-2	CASSRSGTGVSSNQPQHF	TGTGCCAGCAGCCGGAGTGGGACGGGGGTATCGAGCAATCAGCCCCAGCATTTT
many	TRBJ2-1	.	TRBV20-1	CSARGYNEQFF	TGCAGTGCTAGGGGATACAATGAGCAGTTCTTC
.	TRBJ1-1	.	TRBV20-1	CSARDGAMNTEAFF	TGCAGTGCGAGAGACGGGGCCATGAACACTGAAGCTTTCTTT
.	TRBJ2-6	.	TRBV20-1	CSASLGSGANVLTF	TGCAGTGCTAGTCTAGGCTCTGGGGCCAACGTCCTGACTTTC
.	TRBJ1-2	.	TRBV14	CASSQRANYGYTF	TGTGCCAGCAGCCAACGGGCTAACTATGGCTACACCTTC
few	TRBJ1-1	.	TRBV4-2	CASSQAGVGTEAFF	TGTGCCAGCAGCCAAGCCGGGGTGGGCACTGAAGCTTTCTTT
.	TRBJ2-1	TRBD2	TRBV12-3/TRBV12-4	CASSYGTSGSYNEQFF	TGTGCCAGCAGTTACGGGACTAGCGGTTCCTACAATGAGCAGTTCTTC
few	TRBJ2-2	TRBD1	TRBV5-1	CASSTGDDTGELFF	TGCGCCAGCAGTACAGGGGATGACACCGGGGAGCTGTTTTTT
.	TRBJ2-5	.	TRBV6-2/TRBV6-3	CASTQTVRADEETQYF	TGTGCCAGCACCCAGACCGTCCGGGCCGATGAAGAGACCCAGTACTTC
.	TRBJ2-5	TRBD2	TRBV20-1	CSALSGQSKETQYF	TGCAGTGCTCTTAGCGGGCAGAGCAAAGAGACCCAGTACTTC
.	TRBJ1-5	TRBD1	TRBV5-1	CASSMGQGGNQPQHF	TGCGCCAGCAGCATGGGACAGGGAGGCAATCAGCCCCAGCATTTT
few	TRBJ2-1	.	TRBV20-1	CSAIDPGPHNEQFF	TGCAGTGCAATAGATCCCGGGCCTCACAATGAGCAGTTCTTC
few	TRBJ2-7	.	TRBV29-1	CSVAPGGSYEQYF	TGCAGCGTTGCCCCAGGGGGGTCCTACGAGCAGTACTTC
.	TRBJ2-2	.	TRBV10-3	CAISSTTITGELFF	TGTGCCATCAGCTCGACTACAATCACCGGGGAGCTGTTTTTT
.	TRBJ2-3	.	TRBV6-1	CASTASRYTDTQYF	TGTGCCAGCACCGCTTCCCGATACACAGATACGCAGTATTTT
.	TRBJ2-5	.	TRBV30	CAWSGTLGSRETQYF	TGTGCCTGGAGTGGCACACTGGGGAGCAGGGAGACCCAGTACTTC
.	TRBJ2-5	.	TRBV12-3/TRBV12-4	CASSAWTAETQYF	TGTGCCAGCAGCGCTTGGACAGCGGAGACCCAGTACTTC
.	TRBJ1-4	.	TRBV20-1	CSARRGSWEKLFF	TGCAGTGCCAGAAGGGGGAGTTGGGAAAAACTGTTTTTT
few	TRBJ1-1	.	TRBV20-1	CSAPDWGNTEAFF	TGCAGTGCCCCCGACTGGGGGAACACTGAAGCTTTCTTT
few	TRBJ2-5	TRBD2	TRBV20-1	CSASLWTSGKETQYF	TGCAGTGCTAGTCTCTGGACTAGCGGAAAAGAGACCCAGTACTTC
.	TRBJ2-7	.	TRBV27	CASSVSARYEQYF	TGTGCCAGCAGTGTATCAGCCCGATACGAGCAGTACTTC
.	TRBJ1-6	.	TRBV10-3	CAISREGGNSPLHF	TGTGCCATCAGTAGAGAGGGAGGTAATTCACCCCTCCACTTT
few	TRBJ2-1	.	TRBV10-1	CASRAAGDNEQFF	TGCGCCAGCCGGGCCGCCGGAGATAATGAGCAGTTCTTC
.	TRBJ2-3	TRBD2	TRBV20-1	CSAARGGGDPKTDTQYF	TGCAGTGCTGCGAGGGGCGGGGGGGACCCGAAGACAGATACGCAGTATTTT
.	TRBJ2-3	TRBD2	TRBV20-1	CSALWRGTDTQYF	TGCAGTGCCCTTTGGCGGGGGACCGATACGCAGTATTTT
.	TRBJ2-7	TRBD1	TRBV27	CASTLSGQGAYEQYF	TGTGCCAGCACCTTATCGGGACAGGGGGCCTACGAGCAGTACTTC
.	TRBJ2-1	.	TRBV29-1	CSVGIGETQFF	TGCAGCGTTGGTATTGGGGAGACCCAGTTCTTC
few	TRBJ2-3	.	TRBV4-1	CASSQNDITTDTQYF	TGCGCCAGCAGCCAAAACGACATAACCACAGATACGCAGTATTTT
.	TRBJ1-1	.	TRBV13	CASSLGPEGTEAFF	TGTGCCAGCAGCTTAGGGCCCGAGGGCACTGAAGCTTTCTTT
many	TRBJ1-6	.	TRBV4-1	CASSQVGTLPSPLHF	TGCGCCAGCAGCCAAGTTGGGACATTGCCTTCACCCCTCCACTTT
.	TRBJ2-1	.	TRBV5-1	CASSSQDSSSSYEQFF	TGCGCCAGCAGCTCCCAGGACAGTTCGAGCTCCTACGAGCAGTTCTTC
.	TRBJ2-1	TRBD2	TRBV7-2	CASSLGWGGGEQFF	TGTGCCAGCAGCTTAGGCTGGGGGGGAGGTGAGCAGTTCTTC
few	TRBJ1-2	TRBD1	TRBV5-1	CASSVGQDYGYTF	TGCGCCAGCAGCGTGGGACAGGATTATGGCTACACCTTC
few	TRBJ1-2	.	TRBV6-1	CASSGPGLLNYGYTF	TGTGCCAGCAGTGGTCCCGGGCTCCTAAACTATGGCTACACCTTC
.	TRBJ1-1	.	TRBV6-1	CASSEEGRKAFF	TGTGCCAGCAGTGAAGAGGGAAGGAAAGCTTTCTTT
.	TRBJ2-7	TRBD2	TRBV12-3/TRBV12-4	CASMRLAQEQYF	TGTGCCAGCATGAGACTAGCGCAAGAGCAGTACTTC
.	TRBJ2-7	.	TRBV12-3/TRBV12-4	CASSALRDREQYF	TGTGCCAGCAGTGCCCTCAGGGACCGCGAGCAGTACTTC
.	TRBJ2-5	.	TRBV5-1	CASRKGPSGETQYF	TGCGCCAGCAGAAAAGGACCTTCGGGTGAGACCCAGTACTTC
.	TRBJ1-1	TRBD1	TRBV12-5	CASEQQGIGAEAFF	TGTGCTAGTGAACAACAGGGGATCGGGGCCGAAGCTTTCTTT
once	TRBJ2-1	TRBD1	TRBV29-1	CSVEDRGGDWNGQFF	TGCAGCGTTGAGGACAGGGGAGGGGATTGGAATGGGCAGTTCTTC